These 27 T cell receptor beta chains were all obtained from the same sample, sequenced in a study of glioma-infiltrating T cells listed by TCRdb under 2016. These reads were obtained on an Illumina MiSeq. The iRepertoire nested amplicon-rescue multiplex PCR (arm-PCR) platform was used to amplify TCR alpha and beta CDR3 regions from RNA. TCRdb passed the public sequencing reads through fastp at Q25 and MiXCR, retaining productive beta sequences. When rows share a CDR3 protein, they turn into one entry using the most common DNA and genes. The sample table shows some 180,000 distinct CDR3 sequences, and roughly a third are seen once. The top ten hold around 20% of the sample. What was sequenced was glioma tissue, nonneoplastic brain tissue, or PBMCs (not recorded which). These receptors were obtained from a human donor with low-grade glioma or glioblastoma, undergoing nonglioma brain surgery, or in good health (not recorded which).

This clonotype occurred a few times. The V gene is TRBV2, the J gene TRBJ2-5; D is unclear. Germline-derived CDR1 and CDR2 are SNHLY and FYNNEI. Deletions cut 4 bases from V and 2 bases from J, with 11 bases between. This CDR3 has 14 residues. The CDR3 loop is CASSVGQEQETQYF. The CDR3 coding sequence is TGTGCCAGCAGTGTTGGCCAGGAACAAGAGACCCAGTACTTC.

The rearrangement uses TRBV9 and TRBJ1-2; D may be TRBD1 (5 bases). Trimming took 0 bases from V and 3 from J, leaving 9 bases between them. Germline V lookup: CDR1 SGDLS, CDR2 YYNGEE. The CDR3 runs to 14 residues. This CDR3 reads CASSVGDDYYGYTF. The CDR3 nucleotides are TGTGCCAGCAGCGTAGGGGACGACTACTATGGCTACACCTTC.

This clonotype was found many times. Written as DNA, the CDR3 is TGTGCCAGCTCAGAGACCGGTGAGCAGTTCTTC. Its translation is CASSETGEQFF. The chain recombines TRBV18 with TRBJ2-1; the D is unclear. V was trimmed by 5 bases and J by 9 bases, leaving 8 bases between them. The CDR3 totals 11 residues. Germline V CDR1 and CDR2: KGHSH, LQKENI.

On this clonotype: One end of the junction does not line up with germline, which may come from a read error. The rearrangement links TRBV28 to TRBJ1-1; possible D gene TRBD1, 6 bases. Germline CDR1 MDHEN, CDR2 SYDVKM. The CDR3 is made up of 15 amino acids. Written as DNA, the CDR3 is TGTTCCAGCAGTTTATATCCCCCGGGGGACACTGGAGCTTTCTTT. Encoded protein: CSSSLYPPGDTGAFF.

This clonotype was seen repeatedly, ten times or more. The chain combines TRBV7-6 with TRBJ2-7, with TRBD2 matching over 14 bases. Germline assignment: CDR1 SGHVS and CDR2 FNYEAQ. V lost 0 bases to trimming and J lost 6 bases; unmatched junction nucleotides: 4. This CDR3 region has 16 residues. The CDR3 loop is CASSLAGLAGGGEQYF. CDR3 DNA sequence: TGTGCCAGCAGCTTAGCCGGACTAGCGGGAGGAGGCGAGCAGTACTTC.

This clonotype was seen repeatedly, ten times or more. The chain is built from TRBV6-1 and TRBJ1-3; 8 positions match TRBD1. V dropped 7 bases and J dropped 2; count of bases not matched to a gene: 4. Germline V gives CDR1 MNHNS, CDR2 SASEGT. There are 14 residues in the CDR3. The CDR3 region is CASNPTGAGNTIYF. As DNA, the CDR3 is TGTGCCAGCAATCCGACAGGGGCTGGAAACACCATATATTTT.

On this clonotype itself: A much larger clone sits a single nucleotide away, making a read error possible. This sequence joins TRBV5-1 and TRBJ2-7, with D possibly matching TRBD2 (5 bases). V shed 4 bases and J shed 6 bases, with 20 bases lying between them. From germline, CDR1 is SGHRS and CDR2 YFSETQ. The CDR3 contains 15 residues. CDR3 coding DNA: TGCGCCAGCAGCCTGGTGTGGGCCAATAGCGCCGAGCAGTACTTC. Translation: CASSLVWANSAEQYF.

The V and J genes are TRBV3-1 and TRBJ2-6; maybe TRBD1 (6 bases). The CDR3 runs 16 residues. The V end lost 1 base, the J end lost 0 bases, and 7 bases lay between the germline ends. The V gene's germline CDR1 is LGHDT and CDR2 YNNKEL (reference sequence). Written as DNA, the CDR3 is TGTGCCAGCAGCCAAGGGGACAACTCTGGGGCCAACGTCCTGACTTTC. This translates into CASSQGDNSGANVLTF.

This clonotype was counted ten times or more. The chain's CDR3 is CATSSGSNQPQHF. The CDR3 coding sequence is TGTGCCACCAGCAGCGGGAGCAATCAGCCCCAGCATTTT. The V gene is TRBV24-1, the J gene TRBJ1-5, with no clear D. CDR3 size: 13 residues. Germline loops: CDR1 KGHDR, CDR2 SFDVKD. The V and J ends lost 7 bases and 1 base respectively, with 7 bases between them.

The chain combines TRBV19 with TRBJ2-5, with TRBD2 as a possible D gene (6 bases). Trimming removed 6 bases from V and 0 bases from J, with 17 bases in between. Germline V gene data show CDR1 as LNHDA and CDR2 as SQIVND (reference sequence). The CDR3 runs to 16 residues. CDR3 loop: CASSRDGGTYQETQYF. The DNA of the CDR3 is TGTGCCAGTAGCAGAGATGGCGGGACCTACCAAGAGACCCAGTACTTC.

Note on this clonotype: The CDR3 ends on some other residue instead of the conserved phenylalanine or tryptophan, so this is likely a read error. V gene TRBV2 combines with J gene TRBJ2-5, with D maybe TRBD2 (6 bases). Germline V gives CDR1 SNHLY, CDR2 FYNNEI. Trimming took 2 bases from V and 3 from J, leaving 7 bases between them. The CDR3 contains 13 residues. This CDR3 is CASSELAEETQYL. The CDR3 DNA reads TGTGCCAGCAGTGAATTAGCGGAAGAGACCCAGTACCTC.

This clonotype has only a few counts. The chain combines TRBV7-9 with TRBJ1-3; D call uncertain. Germline CDR1 and CDR2: SEHNR and FQNEAQ (reference sequence). V lost 5 bases and J 0 bases, leaving 8 bases between the germline ends. This CDR3 has 14 amino acids. The CDR3 DNA sequence: TGTGCCAGCAGCCCGGTCACCTCTGGAAACACCATATATTTT. This sequence encodes CASSPVTSGNTIYF.

This clonotype was detected many times. This chain joins TRBV10-3 and TRBJ1-1, with D unclear. V lost 7 bases to trimming and J lost 0 bases, with 9 bases between them. CDR3 length equals 13 residues. Looked up from germline, CDR1 is ENHRY and CDR2 is SYGVKD. The CDR3 region is CAIMNQLNTEAFF. In DNA form, the CDR3 reads TGTGCCATCATGAATCAACTGAACACTGAAGCTTTCTTT.

This clonotype turned up a few times. The rearrangement links TRBV7-9 to TRBJ1-5; D ambiguous. V was clipped by 4 bases and J by 7 bases, with 8 bases between them. CDR3 length: 12 amino acids. Looked up from germline, CDR1 is SEHNR and CDR2 is FQNEAQ (reference sequence). Here the CDR3 reads CASSSGEQPQHF. The CDR3 coding sequence is TGTGCCAGCAGCTCCGGGGAGCAGCCCCAGCATTTT.

Comment on this clonotype: This may stem from a read error, because a much larger clone lies one nucleotide away. The chain combines TRBV19 with TRBJ1-1, with D maybe TRBD1 (5 bases). CDR3 length: 12 residues. V was shortened by 7 bases and J by 4 bases, with 10 bases between the two germline ends. Looked up from germline, CDR1 is LNHDA and CDR2 is SQIVND (reference sequence). The CDR3 region is CASMRGPTEAFF. The CDR3 coding sequence is TGTGCCAGTATGAGGGGACCCACTGAAGCTTTCTTT.

This clonotype was seen ten or more times. The gene calls are TRBV18 and TRBJ2-7; no clear D. Trimming removed 3 bases at V and 2 bases at J, with 17 bases between. CDR3 length equals 16 residues. Per the germline V gene, CDR1 is KGHSH and CDR2 is LQKENI. In nucleotides, the CDR3 is TGTGCCAGCTCACCTTTCGAGGTTCAGGACCCCTACGAGCAGTACTTC. Translation: CASSPFEVQDPYEQYF.

This clonotype was seen many times. This chain connects TRBV7-3 to TRBJ1-1, with D perhaps matching TRBD1 (5 bases). Germline V gene lookup returns CDR1 SGHTA and CDR2 FQGTGA. V was pared by 4 bases and J by 4 bases, with 19 bases between. CDR3 length: 16 amino acids. The CDR3 loop is CASSSGVSGGGTEAFF. The CDR3 DNA reads TGTGCCAGCAGCTCCGGGGTTTCCGGGGGGGGCACTGAAGCTTTCTTT.

This clonotype was seen repeatedly, ten times or more. The chain links TRBV27 to TRBJ2-1; no firm D call. The CDR3 consists of 16 residues. Germline CDR1 reads MNHEY; CDR2 reads SMNVEV (reference sequence). V was cut by 5 bases and J by 0 bases, with 14 bases left in between. As DNA, the CDR3 is TGTGCCAGCAGTGGATCGGGCCGCAGCTCCTACAATGAGCAGTTCTTC. This encodes CASSGSGRSSYNEQFF.

Details on this clonotype: A much more abundant neighbour one base away suggests this may be a read error. The CDR3 here is CASRYEQNTEAFF. The CDR3 nucleotides are TGTGCCAGCAGATACGAACAGAACACTGAAGCTTTCTTT. The gene calls are TRBV6-9 and TRBJ1-1; D is unclear. The V end lost 6 bases, the J end lost 1 base, and 9 bases lay between the germline ends. Germline values: CDR1 MNHGY, CDR2 SVAAGI. The CDR3 length is 13 residues.

This clonotype was observed at least ten times. The chain joins TRBV24-1 to TRBJ1-5; D possibly corresponds to TRBD1 (5 bases). Germline CDR1 reads KGHDR; CDR2 reads SFDVKD. CDR3 length equals 16 residues. V was clipped by 5 bases and J by 1 base, with 14 bases between them. This CDR3 is CATSGPGTGSNQPQHF. The CDR3, as DNA: TGTGCCACCAGTGGTCCCGGGACGGGCAGCAATCAGCCCCAGCATTTT.

This clonotype was seen ten or more times. The gene calls are TRBV6-1 and TRBJ2-1; D uncertain. CDR1 is MNHNS, CDR2 SASEGT, per germline. This CDR3 is built from 13 residues. With 8 bases removed from V and 9 bases from J, the gap between germline ends came to 17 bases. CDR3: CASAPGSFGEQFF. In nucleotides, the CDR3 is TGTGCCAGCGCTCCAGGTAGCTTTGGTGAGCAGTTCTTC.

In this sample, this clonotype turned up many times. The J gene is TRBJ1-1, the V gene TRBV6-2 or TRBV6-3, with 9 nucleotides matching TRBD1. The germline CDR1 and CDR2 sequences are MNHEY and SVGEGT. The CDR3 totals 15 residues. V lost 3 bases and J lost 1; bases outside the gene matches: 3. The CDR3 here is CASSYTDRGNTEAFF. DNA of the CDR3: TGTGCCAGCAGTTATACGGACAGGGGGAACACTGAAGCTTTCTTT.

There are many counts of this clonotype. The chain is built from TRBV18 and TRBJ2-1; D possibly matches TRBD1 or TRBD2 (5 bases each). From germline, CDR1 is KGHSH and CDR2 LQKENI. The CDR3 length is 18 residues. Trimming pared 0 bases from V and 5 bases from J, leaving 20 bases between. CDR3: CASSPPGPIARVDNEQFF. The CDR3 nucleotides are TGTGCCAGCTCACCACCGGGGCCTATAGCGCGGGTAGACAATGAGCAGTTCTTC.

Only a few counts were recorded for this clonotype. The rearrangement uses TRBV30 and TRBJ1-2; D might be TRBD1 (6 bases). The V gene lost 1 base and the J gene lost 3 bases, with 15 bases spanning the gap. The CDR3 is 15 residues long. Per the germline V gene, CDR1 is GTSNPN and CDR2 is SVGIG (reference sequence). The CDR3 region has the DNA TGTGCCTGGAGTGATGTTGGGGGCTGGTACTATGGCTACACCTTC. Its translation: CAWSDVGGWYYGYTF.

The genes are TRBV12-3 or TRBV12-4 and TRBJ2-6; 7 bases line up with TRBD1. The CDR3 totals 15 residues. V trimming: 6 bases; J trimming: 2 bases; junction bases outside the gene matches: 4. In DNA, the CDR3 is TGTGCCAGCAGAGCAGACAGGGCTGGGGCCAACGTCCTGACTTTC. This encodes CASRADRAGANVLTF.

This clonotype was picked up many times. The gene calls are TRBV28 and TRBJ2-7; TRBD1 aligns across 8 bases. Unmatched junction bases numbered 21, after V lost 8 bases and J lost 3 bases. The CDR3 length is 18 residues. Germline CDR1 MDHEN, CDR2 SYDVKM. CDR3 residues: CASVDRGTRMEGHYEQYF. CDR3 in DNA: TGTGCCAGCGTTGACAGGGGCACCAGGATGGAGGGCCACTACGAGCAGTACTTC.

This clonotype has a count of ten or more. The rearrangement links TRBV7-2 to TRBJ2-5; 7 bases line up with TRBD1. CDR3 length: 17 amino acids. V was clipped by 1 base and J by 5 bases; unmatched bases: 13. Germline V gives CDR1 SGHTA, CDR2 FQGNSA. CDR3 sequence reads: CASSLGLRTGSQETQYF. In DNA, the CDR3 is TGTGCCAGCAGCTTAGGTCTGAGGACAGGCTCGCAGGAGACCCAGTACTTC.